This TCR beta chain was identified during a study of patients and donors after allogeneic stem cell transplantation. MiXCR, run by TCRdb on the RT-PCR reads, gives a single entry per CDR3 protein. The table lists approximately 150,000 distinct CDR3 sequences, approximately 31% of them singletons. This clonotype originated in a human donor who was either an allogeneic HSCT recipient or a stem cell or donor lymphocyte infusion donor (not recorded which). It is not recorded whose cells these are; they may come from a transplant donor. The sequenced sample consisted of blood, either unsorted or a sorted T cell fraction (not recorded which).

CDR3 sequence reads: CSASNLAGVYNEQFF. The CDR3, as DNA: TGCAGTGCTAGTAACCTAGCGGGAGTTTACAATGAGCAGTTCTTC. The chain links TRBV20-1 to TRBJ2-1, with 10 bases identical to TRBD2. V shed 3 bases, J shed 4 bases, and the junction held 6 bases outside the gene matches. The CDR3 runs to 15 residues. CDR1 DFQATT and CDR2 SNEGSKA come from the germline V gene (reference sequence).